The rows below give T cell receptor beta chains drawn from one sample of a study of T cell changes during pregnancy in multiple sclerosis. Using immunoSEQ multiplex PCR, the repertoire was profiled, and TCRdb retains in-frame clones only, with some absent. The table includes 75,000 to 95,000 clones, around 93% detected once. Sequences were derived from peripheral blood, sampled in the first trimester of pregnancy. The receptors shown here come from a female donor in good health, enrolled as a control in a pregnancy study. The CDR3 runs from the conserved cysteine through the conserved F or W. Fields, in order: CDR3 length, J gene, V gene, D gene, clone size, CDR3 protein, CDR3 DNA. D genes are given only for firm matches. Clone size is stated in some rows and not others, as once, few, many or a class when expanded.

cdr3_length: 14; j_call: TRBJ2-7; v_call: TRBV28; d_call: .; clone_size: .; cdr3_aa: CASSLLDSSYEQYF; cdr3_nt: TGTGCCAGCAGTTTACTTGACAGCTCCTACGAGCAGTACTTC
cdr3_length: 15; j_call: TRBJ1-2; v_call: TRBV4-3; d_call: TRBD1; clone_size: .; cdr3_aa: CASSRDRDQVYGYTF; cdr3_nt: TGCGCCAGCAGCCGAGACAGGGATCAAGTCTATGGCTACACCTTC
cdr3_length: 15; j_call: TRBJ2-5; v_call: TRBV9; d_call: .; clone_size: .; cdr3_aa: CASSVEARLEETQYF; cdr3_nt: TGTGCCAGCAGCGTAGAGGCCAGGCTCGAGGAGACCCAGTACTTC
cdr3_length: 13; j_call: TRBJ2-3; v_call: TRBV28; d_call: .; clone_size: .; cdr3_aa: CATSLGGGDTQYF; cdr3_nt: TGTGCCACCTCCTTGGGGGGAGGTGATACGCAGTATTTT
cdr3_length: 18; j_call: TRBJ2-1; v_call: TRBV27; d_call: .; clone_size: .; cdr3_aa: CASSVLGQSPSTYNEQFF; cdr3_nt: TGTGCCAGCAGTGTATTAGGACAGTCCCCTTCCACCTACAATGAGCAGTTCTTC
cdr3_length: 14; j_call: TRBJ2-7; v_call: TRBV5-1; d_call: .; clone_size: once; cdr3_aa: CASSLGAPLYEQYF; cdr3_nt: TGCGCCAGCAGCTTGGGGGCCCCGTTATACGAGCAGTACTTC
cdr3_length: 11; j_call: TRBJ1-1; v_call: TRBV20-1; d_call: .; clone_size: .; cdr3_aa: CSAWKEREAFF; cdr3_nt: TGCAGTGCTTGGAAGGAGCGTGAAGCTTTCTTT
cdr3_length: 15; j_call: TRBJ1-1; v_call: TRBV5-1; d_call: .; clone_size: .; cdr3_aa: CASSLNAGLNTEAFF; cdr3_nt: TGCGCCAGCAGCTTGAACGCAGGGTTGAACACTGAAGCTTTCTTT
cdr3_length: 15; j_call: TRBJ2-5; v_call: TRBV4-3; d_call: TRBD2; clone_size: .; cdr3_aa: CASSQGFGGTETQYF; cdr3_nt: TGCGCCAGCAGCCAAGGTTTCGGGGGGACGGAGACCCAGTACTTC
cdr3_length: 14; j_call: TRBJ2-7; v_call: TRBV7-2; d_call: .; clone_size: .; cdr3_aa: CASSLATGFYEQYF; cdr3_nt: TGTGCCAGCAGCTTAGCTACAGGGTTCTACGAGCAGTACTTC
cdr3_length: 12; j_call: TRBJ1-5; v_call: TRBV5-8; d_call: .; clone_size: .; cdr3_aa: CASSWRFQPQHF; cdr3_nt: TGTGCCAGCAGCTGGAGGTTTCAGCCCCAGCATTTT
cdr3_length: 14; j_call: TRBJ1-1; v_call: TRBV30; d_call: TRBD1; clone_size: .; cdr3_aa: CAWSVGDRATEAFF; cdr3_nt: TGTGCCTGGAGTGTAGGGGACAGGGCCACTGAAGCTTTCTTT
cdr3_length: 17; j_call: TRBJ1-4; v_call: TRBV5-1; d_call: TRBD1; clone_size: .; cdr3_aa: CASSLEARGRGGEKLFF; cdr3_nt: TGCGCCAGCAGCTTGGAGGCTAGGGGGCGTGGGGGTGAAAAACTGTTTTTT
cdr3_length: 12; j_call: TRBJ2-4; v_call: TRBV7-2; d_call: .; clone_size: .; cdr3_aa: CASSFQGNIQYF; cdr3_nt: TGTGCCAGCAGCTTCCAGGGGAACATTCAGTACTTC
cdr3_length: 14; j_call: TRBJ1-2; v_call: TRBV7-9; d_call: .; clone_size: .; cdr3_aa: CASSFEDTLYGYTF; cdr3_nt: TGTGCCAGCAGCTTTGAAGATACTCTCTATGGCTACACCTTC
cdr3_length: 13; j_call: TRBJ1-2; v_call: TRBV7-2; d_call: .; clone_size: .; cdr3_aa: CASSLDRDYGYTF; cdr3_nt: TGTGCCAGCAGCTTAGACAGGGACTATGGCTACACCTTC
cdr3_length: 14; j_call: TRBJ1-5; v_call: TRBV6-1; d_call: TRBD1; clone_size: .; cdr3_aa: CASSEEGANQPQHF; cdr3_nt: TGTGCCAGCAGTGAAGAGGGGGCCAATCAGCCCCAGCATTTT
cdr3_length: 12; j_call: TRBJ2-3; v_call: TRBV29-1; d_call: TRBD2; clone_size: .; cdr3_aa: CSCRLAPDTQYF; cdr3_nt: TGCAGCTGTAGACTAGCCCCAGATACGCAGTATTTT
cdr3_length: 15; j_call: TRBJ1-5; v_call: TRBV6-6; d_call: TRBD1; clone_size: .; cdr3_aa: CASLGGGRSNQPQHF; cdr3_nt: TGTGCCAGCCTAGGGGGCGGGAGGAGCAATCAGCCCCAGCATTTT
cdr3_length: 15; j_call: TRBJ2-7; v_call: TRBV13; d_call: TRBD1; clone_size: .; cdr3_aa: CASSIDRGPPYEQYF; cdr3_nt: TGTGCCAGCAGCATAGACAGGGGTCCCCCCTACGAGCAGTACTTC
cdr3_length: 13; j_call: TRBJ1-6; v_call: TRBV6-5; d_call: .; clone_size: once; cdr3_aa: CASTWDTNSPLHF; cdr3_nt: TGTGCCAGCACCTGGGACACGAATTCACCCCTCCACTTT
cdr3_length: 12; j_call: TRBJ2-7; v_call: TRBV4-1; d_call: TRBD2; clone_size: .; cdr3_aa: CASRGRGYEQYF; cdr3_nt: TGCGCCAGCCGGGGGAGGGGCTACGAGCAGTACTTC
cdr3_length: 14; j_call: TRBJ1-5; v_call: TRBV28; d_call: .; clone_size: .; cdr3_aa: CASSGGAGNQPQHF; cdr3_nt: TGTGCCAGCAGTGGCGGGGCGGGCAATCAGCCCCAGCATTTT
cdr3_length: 15; j_call: TRBJ2-7; v_call: TRBV7-8; d_call: TRBD1; clone_size: .; cdr3_aa: CASSISQGYDYEQYF; cdr3_nt: TGTGCCAGCAGCATCTCACAGGGGTACGACTACGAGCAGTACTTC
cdr3_length: 13; j_call: TRBJ2-7; v_call: TRBV27; d_call: .; clone_size: .; cdr3_aa: CASSTRVRYEQYF; cdr3_nt: TGTGCCAGCAGTACCAGGGTGCGGTACGAGCAGTACTTC
cdr3_length: 15; j_call: TRBJ1-5; v_call: TRBV28; d_call: TRBD1; clone_size: .; cdr3_aa: CASSSGQVSNQPQHF; cdr3_nt: TGTGCCAGCAGTTCAGGACAGGTTAGCAATCAGCCCCAGCATTTT
cdr3_length: 16; j_call: TRBJ1-4; v_call: TRBV7-9; d_call: .; clone_size: .; cdr3_aa: CASSVGTGGPREKLFF; cdr3_nt: TGTGCCAGCAGCGTAGGCACAGGTGGCCCCCGAGAAAAACTGTTTTTT
cdr3_length: 13; j_call: TRBJ1-2; v_call: TRBV4-1; d_call: .; clone_size: few; cdr3_aa: CASSQGRTDGYTF; cdr3_nt: TGCGCCAGCAGCCAAGGAAGGACAGACGGCTACACCTTC
cdr3_length: 14; j_call: TRBJ2-1; v_call: TRBV7-7; d_call: TRBD2; clone_size: .; cdr3_aa: CASSFGAGSNEQFF; cdr3_nt: TGTGCTAGCAGCTTTGGAGCGGGGAGCAATGAGCAGTTCTTC
cdr3_length: 15; j_call: TRBJ1-1; v_call: TRBV4-3; d_call: .; clone_size: .; cdr3_aa: CASSHGLEANTEAFF; cdr3_nt: TGCGCCAGCAGCCACGGACTGGAGGCGAACACTGAAGCTTTCTTT
cdr3_length: 11; j_call: TRBJ1-1; v_call: TRBV20-1; d_call: TRBD1; clone_size: .; cdr3_aa: CSATPGGRAFF; cdr3_nt: TGCAGTGCCACTCCAGGGGGTAGAGCTTTCTTT
cdr3_length: 13; j_call: TRBJ1-5; v_call: TRBV19; d_call: TRBD1; clone_size: .; cdr3_aa: CASRQGARQPQHF; cdr3_nt: TGTGCCAGCCGACAGGGGGCTCGTCAGCCCCAGCATTTT
cdr3_length: 14; j_call: TRBJ1-5; v_call: TRBV28; d_call: TRBD1; clone_size: .; cdr3_aa: CASRGQGDNQPQHF; cdr3_nt: TGTGCCAGCCGCGGACAGGGAGACAATCAGCCCCAGCATTTT
cdr3_length: 14; j_call: TRBJ2-2; v_call: TRBV19; d_call: TRBD2; clone_size: .; cdr3_aa: CASSGGAGGGELFF; cdr3_nt: TGTGCCAGTAGCGGAGGGGCGGGAGGCGGGGAGCTGTTTTTT
cdr3_length: 17; j_call: TRBJ2-1; v_call: TRBV7-2; d_call: TRBD2; clone_size: .; cdr3_aa: CASSRTSGGYSYNEQFF; cdr3_nt: TGTGCCAGCAGCCGGACTAGCGGGGGGTACTCCTACAATGAGCAGTTCTTC
cdr3_length: 13; j_call: TRBJ1-3; v_call: TRBV4-3; d_call: TRBD1; clone_size: .; cdr3_aa: CASSQRGRDSRSF; cdr3_nt: TGCGCCAGCAGCCAAAGGGGCCGGGACAGCCGCTCGTTT
cdr3_length: 15; j_call: TRBJ2-7; v_call: TRBV27; d_call: .; clone_size: .; cdr3_aa: CASSLRAAGGYEQYF; cdr3_nt: TGTGCCAGCAGTTTAAGAGCAGCCGGGGGCTACGAGCAGTACTTC
cdr3_length: 14; j_call: TRBJ2-3; v_call: TRBV10-3; d_call: TRBD1; clone_size: .; cdr3_aa: CAISQGDSTDTQYF; cdr3_nt: TGTGCCATCAGCCAGGGGGATAGCACAGATACGCAGTATTTT
cdr3_length: 21; j_call: TRBJ2-6; v_call: TRBV7-6; d_call: TRBD2; clone_size: .; cdr3_aa: CASSPRRLAGLTNSGANVLTF; cdr3_nt: TGTGCCAGCAGCCCCCGACGACTAGCGGGACTAACAAACTCTGGGGCCAACGTCCTGACTTTC
cdr3_length: 14; j_call: TRBJ1-4; v_call: TRBV6-1; d_call: .; clone_size: .; cdr3_aa: CASSPGRTNEKLFF; cdr3_nt: TGTGCCAGCAGTCCAGGGAGGACTAATGAAAAACTGTTTTTT